This TCR beta chain appears in the sequencing data of a study of blood T cell repertoires in COVID-19 (dated by TCRdb to the early 2020s). Turning to the overall study: Collaborator samples came from the United States, Italy and Spain and covered acute and convalescent phases of COVID-19. The material from the prospective study consisted of cDNA or gDNA derived from T cells, B-cell-depleted T cells, or PBMCs. Nearly every sample came with metadata listing a de-identified subject ID, COVID-19 status, age in years and sex. Where available, HLA class I and class II types were taken from metadata supplied by the sample provider and were not determined by assay-based typing. Deeply sampled blood TCRbeta repertoires from subjects exposed to, actively infected with, or recovered from COVID-19 were included in the dataset. The repertoires were released in a freely available public database intended as a resource for research on the immune response to SARS-CoV-2. The samples were drawn from the first 160 participants of the ongoing ImmuneRACE study and from 1,200 or so subjects provided by 6 global collaborators. Overall study outcomes, separate from this receptor: How much clinical and demographic metadata was included differed by source and by participant, and the metadata was provided uncurated.

V is pruned by 5 bases and J by 6 bases, leaving 7 bases of the junction without a gene match. From cysteine to phenylalanine, the CDR3 is 14 amino acids long. The kept DNA is CDR3 alone, 42 bases in frame from the first base. CDR1 KGHSH and CDR2 LQKENI are derived from the germline V gene. One collaborating source in Seattle enrolled patients during active infection and followed them longitudinally through the course of disease. Whole blood was collected in K2EDTA tubes by collaborating institutions according to the institutions' own protocols. For TCRbeta analysis, collaborator samples were shipped as frozen whole blood, as isolated PBMCs, or as DNA extracted from either sample type. As concerns this clone: The target of this receptor is not known. No base quality information exists; no much larger clone differs at one position.

TCRbeta CDR3 regions were amplified from genomic DNA using the immunoSEQ Assay, a bias-controlled multiplex PCR. In the source study's methods: The number of nucleated cells in each sample was estimated by amplification of reference gene primers within the assay. To quantify the absolute abundance of each unique TCRbeta CDR3 rearrangement, sequence reads were collapsed and filtered. For each sample, productive Simpson clonality was calculated as the square root of Simpson's diversity index over productive rearrangements. The clones in this table, taken by TCRdb from immuneACCESS, are in-frame only. Not every clone is retained; where verified, under half of the shortfall comes from an unresolved V gene, and the cause of the rest is unknown. V and J calls and clone size are given by that table; D and trimming were obtained from the DNA. The sample includes under 300,000 clones, with around 90% observed a single time. The ten top clones hold about 0.8% of the sample.

The V gene is TRBV18 and the J gene is TRBJ2-7; 10 bases in the middle match TRBD1. This receptor was taken from a man aged 25 to 45 with COVID-19, enrolled during active disease. The sequencing input was peripheral blood. The bases read TGTGCCAGCTCATCGATAGACAGGGGGCGCGAGCAGTACTTC. This sequence encodes CASSSIDRGREQYF.